Presented here are 10 T cell receptor beta chains from one specimen sequenced in a study of radiotherapy plus CTLA-4 blockade in lung cancer. TCRdb keeps only in-frame clones here, not all; method: immunoSEQ multiplex PCR. The sample has almost 55,000 clones, more than 65% seen once. Source: peripheral blood, taken from a patient treated with radiotherapy plus ipilimumab. Receptors were obtained from a human donor with non-small cell lung cancer who had a partial response to radiotherapy plus ipilimumab.

The V gene is TRBV4-3, the J gene TRBJ2-7, with a weak D call TRBD1 (5 bases). Germline assignment: CDR1 LGHNA and CDR2 YSLEER. The CDR3 sequence is 15 residues long. The V end lost 0 bases, the J end lost 6 bases, and 15 bases lay between the germline ends. DNA for the CDR3: TGCGCCAGCAGCCAAGATATTGGGCAGGGTGGCGAGCAGTACTTC. Its protein product is CASSQDIGQGGEQYF.

V gene TRBV6-1 combines with J gene TRBJ2-5; TRBD1 matches at 9 bases. Germline CDR1 reads MNHNS; CDR2 reads SASEGT. The V gene end was trimmed by 4 bases and the J gene end by 2 bases; junction bases not matched to a gene: 5. This CDR3 comprises 15 residues. CDR3 in DNA: TGTGCCAGCAGTGGCTCGGGACAGGGTCAAGAGACCCAGTACTTC. Its protein is CASSGSGQGQETQYF.

This clone was found a few times. This chain links TRBV2 with TRBJ1-2; D possibly corresponds to TRBD1 (5 bases). V lost 3 bases to trimming and J lost 4 bases, with 9 bases between them. Germline CDR1 is SNHLY and CDR2 is FYNNEI. The CDR3 consists of 13 residues. Written as DNA, the CDR3 is TGTGCCAGCAGTGAGACAGTTGGCTATGGCTACACCTTC. It codes for CASSETVGYGYTF.

The chain employs TRBV28 and TRBJ1-1; D is undetermined. CDR3 length equals 12 residues. With 2 bases removed from V and 7 bases from J, the gap between germline ends came to 8 bases. From germline, CDR1 is MDHEN and CDR2 SYDVKM. In nucleotides, the CDR3 is TGTGCCAGCAGTTTAGGCCCCTTTGAAGCTTTCTTT. This codes for CASSLGPFEAFF.

This clone came up a few times. The V and J genes are TRBV7-2 and TRBJ1-6, with D perhaps TRBD1 (5 bases). The CDR3 is made up of 16 amino acids. Trimming removed 0 bases from V and 12 bases from J, with 18 bases in between. Germline V gene data show CDR1 as SGHTA and CDR2 as FQGNSA. DNA for the CDR3: TGTGCCAGCAGCTTAGCGCTCAGGGTTGGGGGAGGACCCCTCCACTTT. Amino acid sequence: CASSLALRVGGGPLHF.

The chain links TRBV18 to TRBJ2-5; TRBD1 matches at 7 bases. The V gene end was trimmed by 0 bases and the J gene end by 7 bases; junction bases not matched to a gene: 5. CDR1 is KGHSH, CDR2 LQKENI, per germline. The CDR3 has 14 amino acids. CDR3 nucleotides: TGTGCCAGCTCACCACCAGGGACAGAGGCGACCCAGTACTTC. It codes for CASSPPGTEATQYF.

The V and J genes are TRBV6-6 and TRBJ2-3; no clear D gene. CDR1 and CDR2 from the germline V gene are MNHNY and SVGAGI (reference sequence). The V end was cut by 5 bases, the J end by 7 bases, with 10 bases between. The CDR3 is 12 amino acids. This CDR3 reads CASSLIPYTQYF. The DNA for the CDR3 is TGTGCCAGCAGTCTAATACCTTATACGCAGTATTTT.

This clone appeared a few times. The chain has TRBV15 and TRBJ2-5; D gene uncertain. CDR3 length: 13 amino acids. CDR1 and CDR2 (germline): LNHNV, YYDKDF (reference sequence). Trimming removed 0 bases from V and 5 bases from J, with 7 bases in between. CDR3 region: CATSRDPRETQYF. CDR3 bases: TGTGCCACCAGCAGAGATCCCCGGGAGACCCAGTACTTC.

This clone has just a few counts. The rearrangement uses TRBV5-6 and TRBJ2-7; no clear D. CDR3 length: 12 amino acids. Trimming took off 0 bases at V and 5 bases at J, with 6 bases between the two ends. Germline CDR1 and CDR2: SGHDT and YYEEEE. The CDR3 DNA is TGTGCCAGCAGCTTGGCGTCCGACGAGCAGTACTTC. It codes for CASSLASDEQYF.

This chain uses TRBV5-1 with TRBJ2-3, with D uncertain. Germline CDR1 SGHRS, CDR2 YFSETQ. The CDR3 length is 12 residues. V shed 4 bases and J shed 2 bases, with 5 bases lying between them. CDR3: CASSPNTDTQYF. The CDR3 nucleotides are TGCGCCAGCAGCCCAAACACAGATACGCAGTATTTT.